This T cell receptor beta chain was retrieved from a study of OX40 agonist ivuxolimab in advanced cancers. Regarding the complete study: Ivuxolimab, which targeted the costimulatory receptor OX40 (CD134), was an agonistic, fully human IgG2 monoclonal antibody. The dose-escalation cohort was about 87% male with a mean age of about 65 years, ranging from roughly 23 to 85. The point of sequencing TCRbeta in the periphery was to test whether ivuxolimab changed TCR sequence diversity and drove clonal T-cell expansion. Partial responses occurred in three dose-escalation patients: two with cutaneous melanoma and one with hepatocellular carcinoma. Intravenous ivuxolimab was administered to patients every 2 weeks at six dose levels: 0.01, 0.1, 0.3, 1.5, 3 and 10 mg/kg. The paper reports the monotherapy dose-escalation portion (N of about 54 patients) of the phase I ivuxolimab trial. Patients were allowed to have had prior anti-PD-1, anti-PD-L1 or anti-CTLA-4 therapy, and approximately 41% of the dose-escalation patients had previously received checkpoint inhibitors. Of the 50 to 55 patients in dose escalation, 19 had hepatocellular carcinoma, around 15 had melanoma, 9 had renal cell carcinoma and 9 had head and neck cancer. On the study overall, not on this receptor specifically: Clonal expansion of both CD4+ and CD8+ blood T cells was observed from baseline to week 6 at doses 0.1 to 3.0 mg/kg. The antigen specificity of the clonally expanded peripheral T cells was not determined. After ivuxolimab, CD8+ T cells had more expanded clones than CD4+ T cells on average. In partial responders in the 0.1-3.0 mg/kg groups, normalized peripheral clonal expansion was found to be among the lowest, especially among CD8+ T cells. Low levels of normalized T-cell clonal expansion were also seen in some patients who did not respond.

On this clone: No antigen is known for it. Base-call qualities are not available, and no considerably larger clone is one nucleotide away.

For sequencing of the TCRbeta CDR3 region, genomic DNA was extracted from the sorted cells. The immunoSEQ Assay was used to sequence the TCRbeta CDR3 regions. TCRdb took over this immuneACCESS table, retaining in-frame rearrangements with V and J assigned. Such tables are incomplete; in checked studies, under half of the missing clones stem from an unresolved V gene, and the remainder is unexplained. For this sample there are about 54,000 clones; under 95% appear just once. The top ten clones comprise around 9.3% of the sample. V has 4 bases trimmed and J has 2 bases trimmed; junction bases matching no gene number 9. Per the germline V gene, SGDLS is the CDR1 and YYNGEE is the CDR2. The CDR3 runs 16 residues from the cysteine to the phenylalanine. Only the CDR3 part of the read is kept: 48 bases, read in frame from the first base. Patients with a history of autoimmune disease or receiving systemic immunosuppression were excluded from the trial. Peripheral blood for TCR sequencing was collected from all dose cohorts at baseline, on cycle 4 day 1, and on cycle 7 day 1. The samples were taken from a phase I, first-in-human, multicenter, open-label dose-escalation trial of ivuxolimab. Adults with locally advanced or metastatic melanoma, renal cell, hepatocellular, or head and neck squamous cell carcinoma were enrolled in the trial. Before TCR sequencing, CD4+ T cells and CD8+ T cells from peripheral blood were sorted into separate populations.

Here the sequenced sample was CD4+ or CD8+ T cells sorted from blood, taken in a trial of the OX40 agonist ivuxolimab. The TCR comes from an adult with an advanced solid tumor such as melanoma, head and neck, liver or kidney cancer. Here the chain combines TRBV9 and TRBJ2-4; TRBD1 aligns with 7 central bases. The encoded CDR3 is CASSIGTAPPKNIQYF. The sequenced DNA is TGTGCCAGCAGCATTGGGACAGCCCCTCCCAAAAACATTCAGTACTTC.